This T cell receptor (beta chain) appears in the sequencing data of a study of T cell changes during pregnancy in multiple sclerosis. Clones were read by immunoSEQ multiplex PCR, and TCRdb kept only the in-frame ones, dropping some. This table holds 90,000 to 130,000 clones, roughly 90% found once. Material: peripheral blood, obtained in the third trimester of pregnancy. The sequence was collected from a female donor with multiple sclerosis, enrolled in a pregnancy study.

CDR3 region: CASSGGETGTPYNEQFF. The CDR3 DNA is TGCGCCAGCAGTGGGGGGGAGACCGGGACTCCCTACAATGAGCAGTTCTTC. V and J are TRBV10-1 and TRBJ2-1; the D gene is possibly TRBD2 (6 bases). Germline CDR1 reads WNHNN; CDR2 reads SYGVQD (reference sequence). This CDR3 contains 17 residues. Trimming pared 4 bases from V and 2 bases from J, leaving 18 bases between.